The T cell receptor beta chain under discussion was sequenced for a study of OX40 agonist ivuxolimab in advanced cancers. Study-wide context: Ivuxolimab is an agonistic anti-OX40 (CD134) antibody, and patients were treated with it. Among those treated, three patients had partial responses, one with hepatocellular carcinoma and two with cutaneous melanoma. The study, taken as a whole, reports: On average, CD8+ T cells showed a greater number of expanded clones than CD4+. Determination of antigen specificity was not performed for the expanded peripheral T cells.

As regards this clone: Its target is not known.

CDR1 and CDR2 (germline): SGHNT, YYREEE (reference sequence). The trim removed 4 bases at V and 5 bases at J, leaving 14 bases unmatched. The CDR3 is 18 residues long. Sequencing was performed with immunoSEQ multiplex PCR; in TCRdb, only in-frame clones are kept and a portion is missing. The table has 68,000 or so clones, 84% seen once; the top ten hold over 2%. The V call is TRBV5-4, the J call TRBJ2-3; 12 bases agree with TRBD2. The origin of this receptor is an adult with an advanced solid tumor such as melanoma, head and neck, liver or kidney cancer. The source material was CD4+ or CD8+ T cells sorted from blood, sampled in a trial of the OX40 agonist ivuxolimab. CDR3 sequence reads: CASSAGGASGRVGDTQYF. The CDR3 bases are TGTGCCAGCAGCGCAGGGGGGGCTAGCGGGAGGGTTGGAGATACGCAGTATTTT.